A selection of T cell receptor beta chains follows, all from one sample in a study of tumor-infiltrating lymphocytes in primary liver carcinoma. MiXCR, applied by TCRdb to the multiplex PCR reads, yields one record per CDR3 protein. This sample carries more than 100,000 distinct CDR3 sequences, 55% to 65% of them seen once, and the ten largest clones take roughly 8.8%. The sequenced sample consisted of liver tumor tissue from sampling region 1. The receptors were gathered from an older woman with primary liver carcinoma and hepatitis B virus infection. Both conserved end residues are part of each CDR3. Each record gives: J gene, V gene, clone size, CDR3 protein. Only some rows state a clone size, as once, few, many or a class for expanded clones.

TRBJ2-1 TRBV29-1 NA CISSLAGGGNEQFF
TRBJ2-1 TRBV11-2 NA CASSMGLAVHNEQFF
TRBJ1-2 TRBV12-3/TRBV12-4 NA CPSSFGQLNGYTF
TRBJ2-7 TRBV11-3 NA CATGPGTGGNYEQYF
TRBJ2-3 TRBV4-2 NA CASSQDMAGAADAQYF
TRBJ2-2 TRBV29-1 NA CNVAQGFYSGELFF
TRBJ2-3 TRBV5-5 NA CASRTRGGSTDTQYF
TRBJ2-3 TRBV12-3/TRBV12-4 NA CASSLAAGYTDTQYF
TRBJ2-5 TRBV11-2 once CVRSHGLGETQYF
TRBJ2-2 TRBV30 NA CAWSVNGILGRPPRANTGELFF
TRBJ1-1 TRBV7-8 NA CASSMATMNTEVFF
TRBJ1-6 TRBV11-2 once CASSWVGGGDSPLHF
TRBJ2-1 TRBV5-1 once CASSLVLAGNNGQFF
TRBJ2-2 TRBV28 many CASSLGGEDTGELFF
TRBJ2-2 TRBV11-1 NA CASGSPLADTGEPFF
TRBJ2-6 TRBV14 NA CASSQVGTGSGANFLTF
TRBJ2-1 TRBV11-3 NA CGSSLGLAGDKEQFF
TRBJ2-3 TRBV6-5 NA CASRNSGSLNTLYF
TRBJ2-7 TRBV7-8 NA CAGCEGGIPISYEQYF
TRBJ1-1 TRBV11-2 NA CATSSFPYTEAFF
TRBJ1-2 TRBV7-9 NA CASSLEVPGYDYTF
TRBJ1-2 TRBV30 NA CAWSTPYQGPNYGYTF
TRBJ1-6 TRBV5-8 NA CASSWTGGPNSPLHF
TRBJ1-2 TRBV12-3/TRBV12-4 few CASSLGGGDHYGYTF
TRBJ2-1 TRBV7-8 many CASSLEPKQFF
TRBJ2-1 TRBV11-2 NA CASSRGLAGGPEDEQFF
TRBJ2-1 TRBV12-3/TRBV12-4 NA CASSLVQDGGDEQLF
TRBJ2-7 TRBV11-2 NA CASGVYLGSYKQYF
TRBJ1-4 TRBV12-3/TRBV12-4 many CASSSRGYRSNEKLFF
TRBJ2-7 TRBV5-6 NA CASSLPSVRGLYEQYF
TRBJ2-3 TRBV29-1 once CSVTGLAGGIDTQYF
TRBJ1-4 TRBV6-5 NA CVSSYTGGSSEKLFF
TRBJ1-1 TRBV28 NA CVSRPGGRLLMNTEAFF
TRBJ2-7 TRBV11-2 medium-sized CASSRLTQGEVYEQYF
TRBJ2-7 TRBV4-1 NA CASSNPSGSSGRSYEQYF
TRBJ2-3 TRBV6-1 many CATSRGGTSGSGDTQYF
TRBJ2-3 TRBV11-2 NA CVTSLGLAGPDTQYF